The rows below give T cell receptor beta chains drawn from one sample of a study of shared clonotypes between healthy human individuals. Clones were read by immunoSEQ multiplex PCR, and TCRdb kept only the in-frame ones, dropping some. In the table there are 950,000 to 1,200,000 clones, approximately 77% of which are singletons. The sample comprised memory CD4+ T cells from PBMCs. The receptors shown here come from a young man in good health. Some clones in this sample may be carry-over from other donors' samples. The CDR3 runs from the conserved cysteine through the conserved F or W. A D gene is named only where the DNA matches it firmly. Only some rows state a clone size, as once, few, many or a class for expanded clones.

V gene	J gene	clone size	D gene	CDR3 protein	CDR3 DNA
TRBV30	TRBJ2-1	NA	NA	CAWSVLSGAKYNEQFF	TGTGCCTGGAGTGTACTATCAGGCGCAAAATACAATGAGCAGTTCTTC
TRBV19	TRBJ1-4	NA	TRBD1	CASSDRRTGDGEKLFF	TGTGCCAGTAGCGACCGCCGGACAGGGGATGGTGAAAAACTGTTTTTT
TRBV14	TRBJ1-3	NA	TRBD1	CASSRSGQGSASGNTIYF	TGTGCCAGCAGCCGAAGCGGACAGGGGAGCGCCTCTGGAAACACCATATATTTT
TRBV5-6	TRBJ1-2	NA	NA	CAGNSVPYGYTF	TGTGCCGGCAACAGCGTTCCCTATGGCTACACCTTC
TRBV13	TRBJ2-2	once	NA	CASSLVQITGELFF	TGTGCCAGCAGCTTAGTACAGATCACCGGGGAGCTGTTTTTT
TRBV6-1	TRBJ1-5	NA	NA	CASREGWSNQPQHF	TGTGCCAGCAGGGAGGGTTGGAGCAATCAGCCCCAGCATTTT
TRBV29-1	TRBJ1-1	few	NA	CSVEGAGWRNTEAFF	TGCAGCGTTGAAGGGGCAGGGTGGAGGAACACTGAAGCTTTCTTT
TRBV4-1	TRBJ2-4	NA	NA	CASSHTQAKNIQYF	TGCGCCAGCAGCCACACGCAAGCCAAAAACATTCAGTACTTC
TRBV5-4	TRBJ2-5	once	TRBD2	CASSWGGSETGTQYF	TGTGCCAGCAGCTGGGGGGGTAGCGAAACGGGGACCCAGTACTTC
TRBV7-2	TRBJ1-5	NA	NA	CASSLGVSNQPQHF	TGTGCCAGCAGCTTAGGAGTTAGCAATCAGCCCCAGCATTTT
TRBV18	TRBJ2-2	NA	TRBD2	CASSPPAGLAGGSGGELFF	TGTGCCAGCTCACCACCGGCCGGACTAGCGGGAGGATCGGGCGGGGAGCTGTTTTTT
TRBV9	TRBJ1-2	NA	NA	CASSVPGTYGYTF	TGTGCCAGCAGCGTCCCAGGGACCTATGGCTACACCTTC
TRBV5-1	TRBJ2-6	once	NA	CASSLLPVDSGANVLTF	TGCGCCAGCAGCTTGCTCCCAGTAGACTCTGGGGCCAACGTCCTGACTTTC
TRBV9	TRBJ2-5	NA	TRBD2	CASSVVPIAGVGPQETQYF	TGTGCCAGCAGCGTCGTTCCGATAGCGGGAGTGGGGCCCCAAGAGACCCAGTACTTC
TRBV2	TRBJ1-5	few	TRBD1	CASTGTGNQPQHF	TGTGCCAGCACTGGGACAGGCAATCAGCCCCAGCATTTT
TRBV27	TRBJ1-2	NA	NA	CASSAGWDYGYTF	TGTGCCAGCAGTGCAGGGTGGGACTATGGCTACACCTTC
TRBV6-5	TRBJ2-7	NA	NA	CASSYSSGTPTYEQYF	TGTGCCAGCAGTTACTCATCCGGGACACCTACCTACGAGCAGTACTTC
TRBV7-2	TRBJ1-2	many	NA	CASSSGVPGANYGYTF	TGTGCCAGCAGCTCCGGGGTCCCCGGTGCTAACTATGGCTACACCTTC
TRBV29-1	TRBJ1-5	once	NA	CSVGGGFNQPQHF	TGCAGCGTTGGCGGGGGATTCAATCAGCCCCAGCATTTT
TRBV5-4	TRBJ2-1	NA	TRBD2	CASSSRTSGNQIQFF	TGTGCCAGCAGCAGCCGGACTAGCGGGAATCAAATTCAGTTCTTC
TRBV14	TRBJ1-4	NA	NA	CASSQDLLVFF	TGTGCCAGCAGCCAAGATTTGTTAGTGTTTTTT
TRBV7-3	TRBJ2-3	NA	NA	CASSFGGPDTQYF	TGTGCCAGCAGCTTTGGAGGCCCAGATACGCAGTATTTT
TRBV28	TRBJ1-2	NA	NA	CASSQRENYGYTF	TGTGCCAGCAGCCAGCGAGAGAACTATGGCTACACCTTC
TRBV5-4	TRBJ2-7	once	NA	CASSSDLAYEQYF	TGTGCCAGCAGCTCTGACCTAGCCTACGAGCAGTACTTC
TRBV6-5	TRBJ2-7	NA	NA	CASSTASGAGYEQYF	TGTGCCAGCAGTACCGCCTCGGGGGCGGGCTACGAGCAGTACTTC
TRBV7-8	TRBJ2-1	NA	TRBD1	CASKSRQGWLYEQFF	TGTGCCAGCAAATCAAGACAGGGATGGTTGTATGAGCAGTTCTTC
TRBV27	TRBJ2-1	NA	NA	CASRGARKVNEQFF	TGTGCCAGCAGAGGGGCCCGCAAAGTAAATGAGCAGTTCTTC
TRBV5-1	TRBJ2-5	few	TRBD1	CASSSTGAETQYF	TGCGCCAGCAGCTCGACAGGGGCAGAGACCCAGTACTTC
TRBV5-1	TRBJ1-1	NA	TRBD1	CASSAGQGITEAFF	TGCGCCAGCAGCGCGGGACAGGGGATCACTGAAGCTTTCTTT
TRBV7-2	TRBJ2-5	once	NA	CASSSPRGRSFQETQYF	TGTGCCAGCAGCTCCCCCCGGGGACGGAGTTTTCAAGAGACCCAGTACTTC